This T cell receptor beta chain was found in a study of cytomegalovirus exposure and HLA in healthy donors. V was shortened by 3 bases and J by 0 bases, with 13 bases between the two germline ends. The CDR3 extends over 15 amino acids. The germline gives CDR1 SGDLS, CDR2 YYNGEE. Researchers ran the PCR with 60 Vbeta and 13 Jbeta primers. Generated by immunoSEQ multiplex PCR, the TCRdb table keeps only in-frame clones and is missing some. Among about 47,000 clones listed, approximately 68% were seen once. V gene TRBV9 combines with J gene TRBJ2-7; maybe TRBD2 (6 bases). The specimen was PBMCs. This clonotype was sampled from a man aged 25-45 years in good health and CMV-seronegative. The CDR3 nucleotides are TGTGCCAGCAGCGCGGGAGCTGGGGGCTCCTACGAGCAGTACTTC. Amino acid sequence: CASSAGAGGSYEQYF.